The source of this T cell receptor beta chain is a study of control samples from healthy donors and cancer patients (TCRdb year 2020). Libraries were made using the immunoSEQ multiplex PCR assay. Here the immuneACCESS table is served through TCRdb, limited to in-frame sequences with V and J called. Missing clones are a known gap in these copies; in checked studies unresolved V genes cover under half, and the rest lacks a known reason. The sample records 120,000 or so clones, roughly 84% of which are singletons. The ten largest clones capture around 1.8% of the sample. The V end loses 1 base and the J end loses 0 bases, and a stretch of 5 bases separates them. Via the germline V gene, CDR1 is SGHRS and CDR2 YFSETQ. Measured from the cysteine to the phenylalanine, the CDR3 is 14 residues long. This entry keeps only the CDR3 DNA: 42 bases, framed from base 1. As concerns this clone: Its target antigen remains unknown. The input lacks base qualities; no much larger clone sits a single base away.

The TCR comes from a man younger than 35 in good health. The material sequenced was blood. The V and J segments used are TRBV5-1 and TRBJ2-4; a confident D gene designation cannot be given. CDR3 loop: CASSLWEAKNIQYF. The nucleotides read TGCGCCAGCAGCTTGTGGGAAGCCAAAAACATTCAGTACTTC.